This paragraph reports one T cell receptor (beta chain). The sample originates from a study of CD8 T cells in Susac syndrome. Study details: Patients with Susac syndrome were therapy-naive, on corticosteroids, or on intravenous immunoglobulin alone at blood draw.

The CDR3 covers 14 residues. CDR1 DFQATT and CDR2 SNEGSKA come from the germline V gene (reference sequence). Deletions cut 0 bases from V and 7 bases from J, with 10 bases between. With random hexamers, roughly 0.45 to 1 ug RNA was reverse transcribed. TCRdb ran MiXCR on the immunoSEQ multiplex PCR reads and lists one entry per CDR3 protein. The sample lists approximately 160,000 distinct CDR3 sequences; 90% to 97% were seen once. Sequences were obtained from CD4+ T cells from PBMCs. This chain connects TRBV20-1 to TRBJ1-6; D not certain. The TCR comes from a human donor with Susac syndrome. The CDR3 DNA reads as TGCAGTGCTAGAGATCCTCGAGGGAATTCACCCCTCCACTTT. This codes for CSARDPRGNSPLHF.